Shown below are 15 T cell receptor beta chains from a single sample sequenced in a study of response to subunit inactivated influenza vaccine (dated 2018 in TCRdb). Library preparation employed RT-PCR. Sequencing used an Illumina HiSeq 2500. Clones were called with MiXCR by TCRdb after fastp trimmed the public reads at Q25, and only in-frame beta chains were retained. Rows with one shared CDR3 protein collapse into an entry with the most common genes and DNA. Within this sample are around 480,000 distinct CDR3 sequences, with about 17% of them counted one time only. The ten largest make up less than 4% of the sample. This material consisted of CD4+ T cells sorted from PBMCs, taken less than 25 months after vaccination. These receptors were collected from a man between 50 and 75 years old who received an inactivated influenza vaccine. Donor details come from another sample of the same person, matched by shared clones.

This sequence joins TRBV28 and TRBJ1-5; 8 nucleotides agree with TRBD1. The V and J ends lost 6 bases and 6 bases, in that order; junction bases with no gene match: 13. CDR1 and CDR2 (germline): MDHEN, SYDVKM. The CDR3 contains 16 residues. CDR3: CASSRSATGAGQPQHF. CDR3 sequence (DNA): TGTGCCAGCAGCAGAAGCGCGACAGGGGCGGGTCAGCCCCAGCATTTT. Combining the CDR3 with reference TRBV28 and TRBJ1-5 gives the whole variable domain DVKVTQSSRYLVKRTGEKVFLECVQDMDHENMFWYRQDPGLGLRLIYFSYDVKMKEKGDIPEGYSVSREKKERFSLILESASTNQTSMYLCASSRSATGAGQPQHFGDGTRLSIL.

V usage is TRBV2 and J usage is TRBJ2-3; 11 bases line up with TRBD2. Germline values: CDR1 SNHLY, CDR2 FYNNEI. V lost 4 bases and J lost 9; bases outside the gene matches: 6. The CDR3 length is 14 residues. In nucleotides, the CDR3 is TGTGCCAGCAGTGTACTGACTAGCGGGGAGACGCAGTATTTT. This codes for CASSVLTSGETQYF.

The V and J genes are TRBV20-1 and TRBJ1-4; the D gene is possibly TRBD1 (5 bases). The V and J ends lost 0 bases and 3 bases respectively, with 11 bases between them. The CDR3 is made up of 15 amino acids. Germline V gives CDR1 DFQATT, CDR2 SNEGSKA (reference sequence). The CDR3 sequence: CSARDVGPSNEKLFF. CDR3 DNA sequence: TGCAGTGCTAGAGACGTGGGACCCTCTAATGAAAAACTGTTTTTT.

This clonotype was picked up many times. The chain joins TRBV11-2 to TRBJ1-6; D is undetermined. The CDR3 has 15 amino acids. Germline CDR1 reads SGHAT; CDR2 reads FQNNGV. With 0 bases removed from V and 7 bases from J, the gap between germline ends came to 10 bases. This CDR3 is CASSLDRWENSPLHF. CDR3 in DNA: TGTGCCAGCAGCTTAGATAGGTGGGAGAATTCACCCCTCCACTTT.

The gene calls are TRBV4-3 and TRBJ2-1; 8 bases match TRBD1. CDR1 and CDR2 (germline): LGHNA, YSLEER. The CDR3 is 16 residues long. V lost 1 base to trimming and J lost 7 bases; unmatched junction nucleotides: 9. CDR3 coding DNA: TGCGCCAGCAGCCAAGTCCAGGGGGCTGGTGGGAATGAGCAGTTCTTC. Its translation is CASSQVQGAGGNEQFF.

The CDR3 coding sequence is TGCAGCGTTGAAACGACAGCGCAAGAGACCCAGTACTTC. Encoded protein: CSVETTAQETQYF. V is TRBV29-1 and J is TRBJ2-5; D is possibly TRBD1 (5 bases). From germline, CDR1 is SQVTM and CDR2 ANQGSEA. CDR3 length: 13 amino acids. Trimming pared 2 bases from V and 2 bases from J, leaving 9 bases between.

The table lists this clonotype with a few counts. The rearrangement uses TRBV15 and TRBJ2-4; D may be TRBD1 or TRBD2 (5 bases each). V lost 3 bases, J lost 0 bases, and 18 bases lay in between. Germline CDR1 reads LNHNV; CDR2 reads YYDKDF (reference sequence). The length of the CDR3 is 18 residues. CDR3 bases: TGTGCCACCAGCAGTCCCCGGGACCGAGGCGTAGCCAAAAACATTCAGTACTTC. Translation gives CATSSPRDRGVAKNIQYF.

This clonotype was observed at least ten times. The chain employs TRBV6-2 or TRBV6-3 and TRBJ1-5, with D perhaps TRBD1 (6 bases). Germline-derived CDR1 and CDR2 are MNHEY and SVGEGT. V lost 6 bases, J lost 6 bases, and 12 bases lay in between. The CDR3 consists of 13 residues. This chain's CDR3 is CASRDRRGQPQHF. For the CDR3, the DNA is TGTGCCAGCAGAGACAGGAGGGGTCAGCCCCAGCATTTT.

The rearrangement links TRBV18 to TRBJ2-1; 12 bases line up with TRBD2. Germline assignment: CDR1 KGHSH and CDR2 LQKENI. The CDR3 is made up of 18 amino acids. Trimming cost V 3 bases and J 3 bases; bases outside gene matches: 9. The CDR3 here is CASSPSSLLAGGYNEQFF. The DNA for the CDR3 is TGTGCCAGCTCACCCTCCTCCCTACTAGCGGGGGGCTACAATGAGCAGTTCTTC.

The chain's CDR3 is CASGGGGEQFF. CDR3 DNA sequence: TGCGCCAGCGGCGGGGGTGGTGAGCAGTTCTTC. The genes are TRBV10-2 and TRBJ2-1; 7 bases fit TRBD2. The V gene end was trimmed by 8 bases and the J gene end by 9 bases; junction bases not matched to a gene: 4. CDR1 is WSHSY and CDR2 is SAAADI in the germline V gene. The CDR3 sequence is 11 residues long.

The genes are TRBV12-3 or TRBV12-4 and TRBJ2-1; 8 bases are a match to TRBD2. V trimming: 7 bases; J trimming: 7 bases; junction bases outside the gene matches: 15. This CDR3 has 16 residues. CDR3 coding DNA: TGTGCCAGCAAAGGAGGCCTAGCGGGTCTGGGGAATGAGCAGTTCTTC. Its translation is CASKGGLAGLGNEQFF.

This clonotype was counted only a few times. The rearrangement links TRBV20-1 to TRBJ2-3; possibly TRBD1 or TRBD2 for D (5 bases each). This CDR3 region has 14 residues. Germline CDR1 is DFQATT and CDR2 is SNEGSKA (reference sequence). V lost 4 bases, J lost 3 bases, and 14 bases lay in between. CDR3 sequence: CSATRGRATDTQYF. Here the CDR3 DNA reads TGCAGTGCTACCCGGGGCAGGGCAACAGATACGCAGTATTTT.

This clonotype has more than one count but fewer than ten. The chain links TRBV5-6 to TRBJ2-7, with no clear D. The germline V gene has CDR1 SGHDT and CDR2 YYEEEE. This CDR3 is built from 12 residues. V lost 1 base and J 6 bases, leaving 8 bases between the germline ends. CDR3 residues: CASSLRWSEQYF. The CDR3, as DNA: TGTGCCAGCAGCTTGAGATGGTCCGAGCAGTACTTC.

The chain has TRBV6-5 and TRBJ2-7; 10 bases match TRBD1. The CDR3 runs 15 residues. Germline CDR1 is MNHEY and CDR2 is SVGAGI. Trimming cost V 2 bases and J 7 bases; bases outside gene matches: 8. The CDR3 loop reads CASSYNPGQGWEQYF. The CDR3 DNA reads TGTGCCAGCAGTTACAATCCGGGACAGGGGTGGGAGCAGTACTTC.

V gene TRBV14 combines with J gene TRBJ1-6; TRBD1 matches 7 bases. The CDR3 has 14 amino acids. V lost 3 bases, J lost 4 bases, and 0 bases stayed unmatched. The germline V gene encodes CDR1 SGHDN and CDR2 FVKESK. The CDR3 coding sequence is TGTGCCAGCAGCCAGGGACAGTATAATTCACCCCTCCACTTT. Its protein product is CASSQGQYNSPLHF.